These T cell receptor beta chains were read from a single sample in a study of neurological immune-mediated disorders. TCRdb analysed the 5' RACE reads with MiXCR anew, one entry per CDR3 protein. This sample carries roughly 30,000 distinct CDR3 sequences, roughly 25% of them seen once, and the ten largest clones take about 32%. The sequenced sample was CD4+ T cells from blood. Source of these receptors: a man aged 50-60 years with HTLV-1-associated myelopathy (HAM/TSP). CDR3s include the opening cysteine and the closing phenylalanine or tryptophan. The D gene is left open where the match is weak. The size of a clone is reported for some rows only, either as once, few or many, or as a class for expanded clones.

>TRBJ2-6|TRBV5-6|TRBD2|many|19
TGTGCCAGCAGCTTCTGGTCGGGAGGGCCACTGGCTGGGGCCAACGTCCTGACTTTC
CASSFWSGGPLAGANVLTF
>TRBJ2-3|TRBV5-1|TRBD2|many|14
TGCGCCAGCAGCTTGGGACTAGCGGAAGATACGCAGTATTTT
CASSLGLAEDTQYF
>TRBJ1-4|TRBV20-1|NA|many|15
TGCAGTGCTAGAGCCCCGGGGGGGGGGTATGAAAAACTGTTTTTT
CSARAPGGGYEKLFF
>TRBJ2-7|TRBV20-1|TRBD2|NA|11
TGCAGTGCTAGTCTAGCGGGAGAGCAGTACTTC
CSASLAGEQYF
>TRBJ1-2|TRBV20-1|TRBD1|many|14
TGCAGTGCTACGACAGGGTCGGGAGACTATGGCTACACCTTC
CSATTGSGDYGYTF
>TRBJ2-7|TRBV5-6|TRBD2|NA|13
TGTGCCAGCAGCAGACTAGCGGGGTTCGAGCAGTACTTC
CASSRLAGFEQYF
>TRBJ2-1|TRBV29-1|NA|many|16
TGCAGCGTTGAAGATTCGGCAGCAGAAACCTACAATGAGCAGTTCTTC
CSVEDSAAETYNEQFF
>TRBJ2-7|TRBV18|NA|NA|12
TGTGCCAGCTCACCGGGAAGGGACGAGCAGTACTTC
CASSPGRDEQYF
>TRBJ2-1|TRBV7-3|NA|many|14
TGTGCCAGCAGCTTAGGAGGACCCTACAATGAGCAGTTCTTC
CASSLGGPYNEQFF
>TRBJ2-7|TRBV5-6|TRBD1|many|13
TGTGCCAGCAGCTGGGACAGCCGCTACGAGCAGTACTTC
CASSWDSRYEQYF
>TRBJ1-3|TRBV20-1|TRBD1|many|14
TGCAGTGCTAGAGACGACAGGGTTGGAAACACCATATATTTT
CSARDDRVGNTIYF
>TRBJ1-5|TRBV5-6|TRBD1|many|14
TGTGCCAGCAGCGACGGACAGGGACGTCAGCCCCAGCATTTT
CASSDGQGRQPQHF
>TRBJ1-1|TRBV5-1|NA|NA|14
TGCGCCAGCAGCTTGGCCGGTCTGGACACTGAAGCTTTCTTT
CASSLAGLDTEAFF
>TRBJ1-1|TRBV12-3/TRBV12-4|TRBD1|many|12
TGTGCCAGCAGCTGGACAGGGACTGAAGCTTTCTTT
CASSWTGTEAFF
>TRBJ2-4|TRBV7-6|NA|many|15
TGTGCCAGCAGCCTCAATCAGGGGGCCAAAAACATTCAGTACTTC
CASSLNQGAKNIQYF
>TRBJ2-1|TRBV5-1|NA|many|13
TGCGCCAGCAGCTTAGGGGTAAACAATGAGCAGTTCTTC
CASSLGVNNEQFF
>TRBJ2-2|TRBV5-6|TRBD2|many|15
TGTGCCAGCAGCTTGACTAGCGGTTACACCGGGGAGCTGTTTTTT
CASSLTSGYTGELFF
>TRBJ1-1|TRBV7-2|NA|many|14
TGTGCCAGCAGCTTACTGGGGTACGGGAGGGAAGCTTTCTTT
CASSLLGYGREAFF
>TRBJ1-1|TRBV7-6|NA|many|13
TGTGCCAGCAGCTTTGACACGAACACTGAAGCTTTCTTT
CASSFDTNTEAFF
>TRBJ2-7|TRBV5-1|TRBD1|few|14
TGCGCCAGCAGACTCGGGACAGGGGTCTACGAGCAGTACTTC
CASRLGTGVYEQYF
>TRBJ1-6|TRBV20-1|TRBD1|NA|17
TGCAGTGCTAGGAACCTTCAGGGGGATAGCGTTAATTCACCCCTCCACTTT
CSARNLQGDSVNSPLHF
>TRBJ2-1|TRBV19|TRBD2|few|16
TGTGCCAGTAGTGATCCTAGCGGGAGGTCTTACAATGAGCAGTTCTTC
CASSDPSGRSYNEQFF
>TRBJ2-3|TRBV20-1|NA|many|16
TGCAGTGCTAGAGGGCCCTCCGGAGGGAGGATACATACGCAGTATTTT
CSARGPSGGRIHTQYF
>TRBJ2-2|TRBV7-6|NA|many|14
TGTGCCAGCACCCAAGGGACAAACACCGGGGAGCTGTTTTTT
CASTQGTNTGELFF
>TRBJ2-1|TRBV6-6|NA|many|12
TGTGCCAGCAGTTCCTCTATGGGATGGCAGTTCTTC
CASSSSMGWQFF
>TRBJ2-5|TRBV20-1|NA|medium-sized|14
TGCAGTGCTAGAGATGGGACGCCTCAAGAGACCCAGTACTTC
CSARDGTPQETQYF
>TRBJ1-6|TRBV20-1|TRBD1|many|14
TGCAGTGCTAGCCCGGGGACAGCGACTTCACCCCTCCACTTT
CSASPGTATSPLHF
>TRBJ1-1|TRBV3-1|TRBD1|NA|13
TGTGCCAGCAGCCGCGGACAGGGGGCGAGAGCTTTCTTT
CASSRGQGARAFF
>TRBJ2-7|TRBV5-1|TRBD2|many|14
TGCGCCAGCAGCTTTTCCGGGACTAGCTACGAGCAGTACTTC
CASSFSGTSYEQYF
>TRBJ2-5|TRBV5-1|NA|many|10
TGCGCCTCTTTGAGAGAGACCCAGTACTTC
CASLRETQYF
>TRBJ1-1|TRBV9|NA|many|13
TGTGCCAGCAGCCCGGACACCCACACTGAAGCTTTCTTT
CASSPDTHTEAFF
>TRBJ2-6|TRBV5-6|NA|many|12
TGTGCCAGCAGGTCTGGGGCCAACGTCCTGACTTTC
CASRSGANVLTF
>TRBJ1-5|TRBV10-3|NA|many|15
TGTGCCATCAGTGAATGGGGTCAGGCGAATCAGCCCCAGCATTTT
CAISEWGQANQPQHF
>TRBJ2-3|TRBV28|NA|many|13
TGTGCCAGCAGTCTACCGGGCACAGATACGCAGTATTTT
CASSLPGTDTQYF
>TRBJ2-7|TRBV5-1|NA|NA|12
TGCGCCAGCAGCTTGGGGGGGGCCGAGCAGTACTTC
CASSLGGAEQYF
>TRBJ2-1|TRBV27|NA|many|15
TGTGCCAGCGGGGATTATGGCGGGGGCAACAATGAGCAGTTCTTC
CASGDYGGGNNEQFF
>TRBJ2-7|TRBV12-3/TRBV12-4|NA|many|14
TGTGCCAGCAGTTTGGAACAGGTGGCCTACGAGCAGTACTTC
CASSLEQVAYEQYF
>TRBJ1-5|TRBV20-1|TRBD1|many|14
TGCAGTGCTAGGCCGGGACAGCCCAATCAGCCCCAGCATTTT
CSARPGQPNQPQHF
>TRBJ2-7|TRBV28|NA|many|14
TGTGCCAGCAGTTCTAGCAAGCCGTCCTACGAGCAGTACTTC
CASSSSKPSYEQYF
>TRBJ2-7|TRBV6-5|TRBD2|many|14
TGTGCCAGCAGCTATAGCGGGGGGACCTACGAGCAGTACTTC
CASSYSGGTYEQYF
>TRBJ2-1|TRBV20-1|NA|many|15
TGCAGTGCTAGAGATGGGGGACGGACATACAATGAGCAGTTCTTC
CSARDGGRTYNEQFF